This passage covers 22 T cell receptor beta chains from one sample sequenced in a study of cytomegalovirus exposure and HLA in healthy donors. The protocol was immunoSEQ multiplex PCR, while the TCRdb copy is restricted to in-frame clones and leaves out a portion. The sample consists of tens of thousands of clones, roughly 90% of them appearing once. The sample was PBMCs. These TCRs come from a man younger than 35 in good health and CMV-seronegative.

The chain recombines TRBV5-8 with TRBJ2-7; D might be TRBD2 (6 bases). This CDR3 contains 16 residues. Trimming removed 1 base from V and 2 bases from J, with 16 bases in between. The germline gives CDR1 SGHTS, CDR2 YDEGEE. CDR3 nucleotides: TGTGCCAGCAGCTTGACGACGGGAGTTAAACCCTACGAGCAGTACTTC. Translation: CASSLTTGVKPYEQYF.

This chain connects TRBV9 to TRBJ2-7, with a weak D call TRBD1 (5 bases). This CDR3 contains 13 residues. The germline V gene encodes CDR1 SGDLS and CDR2 YYNGEE. V dropped 0 bases and J dropped 3 bases, with 7 bases sitting between them. The CDR3 DNA sequence: TGTGCCAGCAGCGTAGCAGGGAACTACGAGCAGTACTTC. Amino acids: CASSVAGNYEQYF.

This CDR3 reads CATSRASARDTRTYEQYF. DNA of the CDR3: TGTGCCACCAGCAGAGCTTCCGCACGGGACACACGAACCTACGAGCAGTACTTC. This sequence joins TRBV15 and TRBJ2-7, with a possible D match to TRBD1 (6 bases). The CDR3 spans 18 residues. In germline, CDR1 is LNHNV, CDR2 YYDKDF (reference sequence). Trimming removed 1 base from V and 2 bases from J, with 21 bases in between.

The chain combines TRBV7-2 with TRBJ1-1; tentative D call: TRBD1 (6 bases). The V end was cut by 3 bases, the J end by 9 bases, with 14 bases between. Germline V gene lookup returns CDR1 SGHTA and CDR2 FQGNSA. This CDR3 is built from 13 residues. CDR3 nucleotide sequence: TGTGCCAGCAGCTTCAGACAGGAACCACAAGCTTTCTTT. It translates to CASSFRQEPQAFF.

The gene calls are TRBV2 and TRBJ1-3; D gene uncertain. V dropped 6 bases and J dropped 0 bases, with 18 bases sitting between them. In germline, CDR1 is SNHLY, CDR2 FYNNEI. The CDR3 is 17 amino acids. The CDR3 loop reads CASRQNTPFGSGNTIYF. The CDR3 coding sequence is TGTGCCAGCAGGCAAAATACTCCTTTTGGCTCTGGAAACACCATATATTTT.

The CDR3 loop is CASSSGQDNEKLFF. The CDR3 coding sequence is TGTGCCAGCAGTTCAGGACAGGATAATGAAAAACTGTTTTTT. The chain employs TRBV27 and TRBJ1-4; the match to TRBD1 covers 7 bases. In germline, CDR1 is MNHEY, CDR2 SMNVEV (reference sequence). The CDR3 loop spans 14 amino acids. V dropped 4 bases and J dropped 4; count of bases not matched to a gene: 3. The full variable domain, its missing parts supplied by reference TRBV27 and TRBJ1-4, is EAQVTQNPRYLITVTGKKLTVTCSQNMNHEYMSWYRQDPGLGLRQIYYSMNVEVTDKGDVPEGYKVSRKEKRNFPLILESPSPNQTSLYFCASSSGQDNEKLFFGSGTQLSVL.

The chain is built from TRBV13 and TRBJ2-7; weak D call: TRBD2 (5 bases). The CDR3 runs 14 residues. Germline V gene sequence: CDR1 PRHDT, CDR2 FYEKMQ (reference sequence). V shed 3 bases and J shed 5 bases, with 14 bases lying between them. Written as DNA, the CDR3 is TGTGCCAGCAGCTTCCGGGCCCCCGGGAACGAGCAGTACTTC. Translation: CASSFRAPGNEQYF. Full variable domain (rest looked up from reference TRBV13 and TRBJ2-7): AAGVIQSPRHLIKEKRETATLKCYPIPRHDTVYWYQQGPGQDPQFLISFYEKMQSDKGSIPDRFSAQQFSDYHSELNMSSLELGDSALYFCASSFRAPGNEQYFGPGTRLTVT.

The CDR3 region has the DNA TGTGCCAGCAGTTACTCGGAGGGCTGGCAGCCCCAGCATTTT. The encoded protein is CASSYSEGWQPQHF. This chain uses TRBV6-6 with TRBJ1-5; D is uncertain. Germline V lookup: CDR1 MNHNY, CDR2 SVGAGI (reference sequence). V was pared by 0 bases and J by 7 bases, with 10 bases between. The CDR3 length is 14 residues.

V usage is TRBV6-5 and J usage is TRBJ2-7; 11 nucleotides match TRBD1. J lost 7 bases, V lost 6 bases, and 11 bases had no gene match. CDR1 is MNHEY, CDR2 SVGAGI, per germline. CDR3 length equals 15 residues. CDR3 coding DNA: TGTGCCAGCAGCCGATCGGACAGGGGGCTGGGGGAGCAGTACTTC. Translating it yields CASSRSDRGLGEQYF.

The V and J genes are TRBV5-8 and TRBJ2-2; a possible D gene is TRBD2 (6 bases). Germline CDR1 reads SGHTS; CDR2 reads YDEGEE. This CDR3 has 17 amino acids. V lost 4 bases and J 1 base, leaving 17 bases between the germline ends. The CDR3 sequence is CASSPEISGLNTGELFF. As DNA, the CDR3 is TGTGCCAGCAGCCCCGAGATTAGCGGCCTGAACACCGGGGAGCTGTTTTTT.

The chain is built from TRBV19 and TRBJ2-5; D gene unclear. CDR1 and CDR2 (germline): LNHDA, SQIVND (reference sequence). V shed 4 bases and J shed 0 bases, with 6 bases lying between them. This CDR3 has 13 amino acids. In nucleotides, the CDR3 is TGTGCCAGTAGTAGGCGGAACCAAGAGACCCAGTACTTC. Encoded protein: CASSRRNQETQYF.

The chain is built from TRBV20-1 and TRBJ1-2; 8 nucleotides line up with TRBD1. The CDR3 spans 11 residues. In germline, CDR1 is DFQATT, CDR2 SNEGSKA (reference sequence). The CDR3 here is CAGGPNYGYTF. The DNA of the CDR3 is TGCGCAGGGGGCCCGAACTATGGCTACACCTTC.

V and J are TRBV6-6 and TRBJ2-7, with D tentatively TRBD2 (6 bases). CDR3 size: 13 residues. Germline CDR1 is MNHNY and CDR2 is SVGAGI (reference sequence). The V end lost 6 bases, the J end lost 4 bases, and 13 bases lay between the germline ends. The CDR3 reads CASSRGVEYEQYF. DNA for the CDR3: TGTGCCAGCAGCCGCGGGGTGGAATACGAGCAGTACTTC.

The genes are TRBV11-2 and TRBJ2-5; TRBD1 matches 8 bases. The CDR3 totals 16 residues. The V segment lost 0 bases and the J segment 5 bases; nucleotides outside the gene matches: 8. Per the germline V gene, CDR1 is SGHAT and CDR2 is FQNNGV. DNA for the CDR3: TGTGCCAGCAGCTTAGATTTGGCAGGGGGCTTGGAGACCCAGTACTTC. Protein sequence: CASSLDLAGGLETQYF.

J is TRBJ2-1 and V is TRBV7-2, with TRBD2 identical over 11 bases. J lost 8 bases, V lost 4 bases, and 10 bases had no gene match. Germline V gene sequence: CDR1 SGHTA, CDR2 FQGNSA. CDR3 length: 16 amino acids. The CDR3 nucleotides are TGTGCCAGCAGCTATTCCGGACTAGCGGGTTTCGATGAGCAGTTCTTC. Translating it yields CASSYSGLAGFDEQFF.

The rearrangement joins TRBV5-1 to TRBJ2-7, with D unresolved. The CDR3 consists of 14 residues. Germline V gives CDR1 SGHRS, CDR2 YFSETQ. V lost 4 bases and J 2 bases, leaving 13 bases between the germline ends. The CDR3 loop reads CASSPSFGAYEQYF. In DNA, the CDR3 is TGCGCCAGCAGCCCAAGCTTTGGAGCCTACGAGCAGTACTTC.

The chain has TRBV7-8 and TRBJ2-1; no definite D call. The CDR3 has 14 residues. Per the germline V gene, CDR1 is SGHVS and CDR2 is FQNEAQ. V was pared by 5 bases and J by 5 bases, with 13 bases between. CDR3 amino acids: CASSARGSHNEQFF. The CDR3 DNA is TGTGCCAGCAGCGCCCGTGGTAGCCACAATGAGCAGTTCTTC. The whole variable domain, filled in from reference TRBV7-8 and TRBJ2-1, reads GAGVSQSPRYKVAKRGQDVALRCDPISGHVSLFWYQQALGQGPEFLTYFQNEAQLDKSGLPSDRFFAERPEGSVSTLKIQRTQQEDSAVYLCASSARGSHNEQFFGPGTRLTVL.

The chain uses TRBV2 and TRBJ2-4; TRBD1 aligns across 11 bases. J lost 9 bases, V lost 11 bases, and 9 bases had no gene match. This CDR3 has 13 amino acids. Germline V lookup: CDR1 SNHLY, CDR2 FYNNEI. This CDR3 is CASALGQGGIQYF. DNA for the CDR3: TGTGCCTCAGCACTGGGACAGGGGGGCATTCAGTACTTC.

The chain recombines TRBV10-3 with TRBJ2-7; the D gene is possibly TRBD2 (5 bases). V dropped 2 bases and J dropped 2 bases, with 19 bases sitting between them. Germline-derived CDR1 and CDR2 are ENHRY and SYGVKD. CDR3 size: 17 residues. This chain's CDR3 is CAISEPAAEERTYEQYF. In DNA, the CDR3 is TGTGCCATCAGTGAGCCGGCGGCGGAGGAGAGGACCTACGAGCAGTACTTC.

This chain links TRBV19 with TRBJ1-4; 8 bases agree with TRBD1. V trimming: 5 bases; J trimming: 7 bases; junction bases outside the gene matches: 9. Germline assignment: CDR1 LNHDA and CDR2 SQIVND (reference sequence). The CDR3 covers 15 residues. CDR3 amino acids: CASSQSGGDGEKLFF. Here the CDR3 DNA reads TGTGCCAGTAGTCAATCAGGGGGCGACGGTGAAAAACTGTTTTTT.

V and J are TRBV11-2 and TRBJ2-7; D ambiguous. Trimming removed 1 base at V and 5 bases at J, with 3 bases between. Germline V lookup: CDR1 SGHAT, CDR2 FQNNGV. There are 11 residues in the CDR3. The CDR3 sequence is CASSLGDEQYF. The CDR3 DNA is TGTGCCAGCAGCTTAGGAGACGAGCAGTACTTC.

CDR3 protein: CASSLWAASSYEQYF. In DNA, the CDR3 is TGTGCCAGCAGTTTATGGGCGGCAAGCTCCTACGAGCAGTACTTC. The chain employs TRBV28 and TRBJ2-7; D remains ambiguous. Germline CDR1 MDHEN, CDR2 SYDVKM. CDR3 length: 15 residues. V shed 0 bases and J shed 0 bases, with 9 bases lying between them.